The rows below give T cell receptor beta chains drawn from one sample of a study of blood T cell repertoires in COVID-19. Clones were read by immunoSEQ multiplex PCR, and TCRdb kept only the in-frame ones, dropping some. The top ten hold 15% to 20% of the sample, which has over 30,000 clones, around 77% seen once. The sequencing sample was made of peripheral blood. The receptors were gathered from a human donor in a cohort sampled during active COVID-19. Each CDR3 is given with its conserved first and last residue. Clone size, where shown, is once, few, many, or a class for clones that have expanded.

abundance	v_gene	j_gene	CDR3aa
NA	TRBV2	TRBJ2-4	CASSDQGLAKNIQYF
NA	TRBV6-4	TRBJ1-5	CASFRFRDQQPQHF
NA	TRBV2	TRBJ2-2	CASKRQGARTGELFF
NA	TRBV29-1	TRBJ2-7	CSVLREGEGEQYF
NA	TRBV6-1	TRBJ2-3	CASSEAVGRTTDTQYF
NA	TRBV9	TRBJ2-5	CASSGGGGTTDQETQYF
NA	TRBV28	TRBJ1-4	CASKVIATGKLFF
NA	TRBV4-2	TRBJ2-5	CASSQDAAAGRGETQYF
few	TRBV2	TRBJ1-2	CASGETVVYGYTF
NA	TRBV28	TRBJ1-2	CASSSSSPYTF
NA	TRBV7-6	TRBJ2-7	CASSLGPGQRSYEQYF
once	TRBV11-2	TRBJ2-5	CASSLSPAETQYF
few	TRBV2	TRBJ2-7	CASSYGFSGYEQYF
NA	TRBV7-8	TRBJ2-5	CASSLIPDIFGETQYF
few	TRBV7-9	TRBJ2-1	CASSLVESGGSQFF
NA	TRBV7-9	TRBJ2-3	CASSAATGATDTQYF
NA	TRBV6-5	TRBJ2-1	CASRPDRTPNNEQFF
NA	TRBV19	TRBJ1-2	CATAFSGQGRPHGYTF
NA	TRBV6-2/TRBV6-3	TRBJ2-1	CASSSVRESYNEQFF
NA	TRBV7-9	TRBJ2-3	CASNTGTDTQYF
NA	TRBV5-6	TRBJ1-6	CASSPGTGNYNSPLHF
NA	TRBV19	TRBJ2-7	CASSRASGMYEQYF
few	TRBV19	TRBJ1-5	CASSIRQGVDQPQHF
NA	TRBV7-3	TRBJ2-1	CASSLTGTKGEQFF
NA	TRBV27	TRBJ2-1	CASSLKGTGTRNEQFF
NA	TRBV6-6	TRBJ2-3	CASSLTGAFTSTDTQYF
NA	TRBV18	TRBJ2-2	CASSPGTQNTGELFF
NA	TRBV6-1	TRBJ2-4	CASSELQGKNIQYF
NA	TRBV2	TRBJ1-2	CASSPESYGYTF
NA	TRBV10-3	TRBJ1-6	CAISESGGERSPLHF
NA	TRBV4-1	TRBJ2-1	CASSRLLGNEQFF
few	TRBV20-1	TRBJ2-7	CSATFRYEQYF
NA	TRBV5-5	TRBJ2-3	CASSLRTSGGAGPQYF
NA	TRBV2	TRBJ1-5	CASSLTGPSNQPQHF
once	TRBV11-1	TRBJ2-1	CASSLAGLYNEQFF
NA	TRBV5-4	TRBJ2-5	CASSLGPGSQSETQYF
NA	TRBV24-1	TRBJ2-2	CATSDGLADLTGELFF
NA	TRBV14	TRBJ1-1	CASSQVQGVRAFF
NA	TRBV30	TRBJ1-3	CAWSDILRSGNTIYF